The rows below give T cell receptor beta chains drawn from one sample of a study of blood T cell repertoires in COVID-19. Assay used: immunoSEQ multiplex PCR; TCRdb lists only in-frame clones, some missing. The repertoire holds 120,000 or so clones, with about 70% as singletons. The sequenced sample was peripheral blood. Every receptor here comes from a man aged 55 to 69 with acute or convalescent COVID-19. Both conserved end residues are part of each CDR3. The D gene is left open where the match is weak.

DNA: TGTGCCAGCAGCAAGGAGCGGGGGGGCCTTTACAATGAGCAGTTCTTC; CDR3: CASSKERGGLYNEQFF; J: TRBJ2-1; V: TRBV11-2; D: TRBD2
DNA: TGTGCCAGCTCACCAGGACTAGAATCCGGGGAGCTGTTTTTT; CDR3: CASSPGLESGELFF; J: TRBJ2-2; V: TRBV18; D: TRBD2
DNA: TGTGCCAGCAGTCGGGCCGGGACAGGGGCTGATAGCAATCAGCCCCAGCATTTT; CDR3: CASSRAGTGADSNQPQHF; J: TRBJ1-5; V: TRBV28; D: TRBD1
DNA: TGCGCCAGCAGCTTGCCGACTAGCGGGCACACAGATACGCAGTATTTT; CDR3: CASSLPTSGHTDTQYF; J: TRBJ2-3; V: TRBV5-1; D: TRBD2
DNA: TGTGCCACCAGTGACGCCTTCGGGGGCGGGGGGGGTACAGATACGCAGTATTTT; CDR3: CATSDAFGGGGGTDTQYF; J: TRBJ2-3; V: TRBV24-1; D: TRBD2
DNA: TGTGCCAGTACCGAAAGGGGGCCCAACTATGGCTACACCTTC; CDR3: CASTERGPNYGYTF; J: TRBJ1-2; V: TRBV19; D: TRBD1
DNA: TGTGCCAGCAGCTCAGGTCCTGACGGCTACACCTTC; CDR3: CASSSGPDGYTF; J: TRBJ1-2; V: TRBV5-6; D: -
DNA: TGTGCCAGCAGCTTAAACAGGGGGGGTGAAAAACTGTTTTTT; CDR3: CASSLNRGGEKLFF; J: TRBJ1-4; V: TRBV7-8; D: TRBD1
DNA: TGTGCCAGCAGCAAACAGGGGCCGAACACTGAAGCTTTCTTT; CDR3: CASSKQGPNTEAFF; J: TRBJ1-1; V: TRBV9; D: TRBD1
DNA: TGTGCCAGTAGTATGGGCAGGGGGCTCGGAGCTGAAGCTTTCTTT; CDR3: CASSMGRGLGAEAFF; J: TRBJ1-1; V: TRBV19; D: TRBD1
DNA: TGTGCCAGCAGCTTAGATCAGGGTTTGGGTGGCACTGAAGCTTTCTTT; CDR3: CASSLDQGLGGTEAFF; J: TRBJ1-1; V: TRBV11-2; D: -
DNA: TGCGCCAGCAGTCACCCGGGACACCACGAGCAGTACTTC; CDR3: CASSHPGHHEQYF; J: TRBJ2-7; V: TRBV23-1; D: -
DNA: TGTGCCAGCAGTCCAAGTGGGGGCCCTGAAGCTTTCTTT; CDR3: CASSPSGGPEAFF; J: TRBJ1-1; V: TRBV7-3; D: -
DNA: TGTGCCAGCAGCTTACAGGGGCACAATTCACCCCTCCACTTT; CDR3: CASSLQGHNSPLHF; J: TRBJ1-6; V: TRBV2; D: TRBD1
DNA: TGTGCCAGCAGCAGCGACAGGGAAGCTTTCTTT; CDR3: CASSSDREAFF; J: TRBJ1-1; V: TRBV7-6; D: -
DNA: TGTGCCAGCAGCTTAAACAGGGACAATGAGCAGTTCTTC; CDR3: CASSLNRDNEQFF; J: TRBJ2-1; V: TRBV7-3; D: -
DNA: TGTGCCAGCAGTTTACCTACCCTTACCGGGACACCGAACACCGGGGAGCTGTTTTTT; CDR3: CASSLPTLTGTPNTGELFF; J: TRBJ2-2; V: TRBV28; D: -
DNA: TGTGCCACCAGTGATCGGGACAGGGCTAACTATGGCTACACCTTC; CDR3: CATSDRDRANYGYTF; J: TRBJ1-2; V: TRBV24-1; D: TRBD1
DNA: TGTGCCAGCAGACAGACAGGGACAGAGACCCAGTACTTC; CDR3: CASRQTGTETQYF; J: TRBJ2-5; V: TRBV7-3; D: TRBD1
DNA: TGTGCTAGTGCTCGGACAGGATTGAACACTGAAGCTTTCTTT; CDR3: CASARTGLNTEAFF; J: TRBJ1-1; V: TRBV12-5; D: TRBD1
DNA: TGTGCCAGCAGAAATAGCGGGGGCTACAATGAGCAGTTCTTC; CDR3: CASRNSGGYNEQFF; J: TRBJ2-1; V: TRBV11-2; D: TRBD2
DNA: TGTGCCAGCAGCTGGGGACAGGGGACCTATGGCTACACCTTC; CDR3: CASSWGQGTYGYTF; J: TRBJ1-2; V: TRBV5-6; D: TRBD1
DNA: TGTGCCAGCAGCCCATCAATGGCAGAAGGCTACACCTTC; CDR3: CASSPSMAEGYTF; J: TRBJ1-2; V: TRBV9; D: -
DNA: TGTGCCAGCTCACCACCGTCAACATTTGGGCGTTACGAGCAGTACTTC; CDR3: CASSPPSTFGRYEQYF; J: TRBJ2-7; V: TRBV18; D: -
DNA: TGTGCCAGTAGGTTCGGCCTAGGGGGGAACACTGAAGCTTTCTTT; CDR3: CASRFGLGGNTEAFF; J: TRBJ1-1; V: TRBV19; D: -